The clone carrying this T cell receptor (beta chain) was detected a few times. This sample is drawn from a study of T cells after yellow fever vaccination. The wider study: Preparation of the low-cell-number fractions used SMART-Seq v4 Ultra Low Input.

The length of the CDR3 is 13 residues. Germline lookup yields CDR1 SGHAT and CDR2 FQNNGV. The V gene lost 2 bases and the J gene lost 4 bases, with 9 bases spanning the gap. Study-level points and caveats: Post-booster repertoires contained most primary-vaccination clones again (almost 97% CD4, around 89% CD8). The CD4 and CD8 compartments had a small share of their clonotypes in common.

MiXCR was run by TCRdb on the 5' RACE reads, yielding one entry per CDR3 protein. The repertoire holds about 94,000 distinct CDR3 sequences, with about 8.4% as singletons. The TCR originated in a man younger than 35 who received the YFV17D yellow fever vaccine. The chain employs TRBV11-2 and TRBJ2-7; D uncertain. The sample in question was CD8+ T cells not binding an NS4B(214-222) dextramer, sorted from PBMCs, obtained roughly 14 days after the first yellow fever vaccination. This CDR3 is CASSLQWGYEQYV. In nucleotides, the CDR3 is TGTGCCAGCAGCTTACAATGGGGTTACGAGCAGTACGTC.